This TCR beta chain came from a study of T cells and Merkel cell carcinoma outcomes. The repertoire was sequenced with immunoSEQ multiplex PCR; TCRdb's copy has only in-frame clones and lacks some. Seen here are approximately 10,000 clones, less than 97% observed once, and the top ten hold around 0.91%. This CDR3 is 16 amino acids long. CDR1 SGHDN and CDR2 FVKESK come from the germline V gene. V shed 0 bases and J shed 1 base, with 13 bases lying between them. The TCR originated in a human donor with Merkel cell carcinoma. The V call is TRBV14, the J call TRBJ2-7, with D hard to call. The sample taken for sequencing was tumor tissue from Merkel cell carcinoma. The chain's CDR3 is CASSQDHPPRSYEQYF. DNA for the CDR3: TGTGCCAGCAGCCAAGATCACCCCCCGAGGTCCTACGAGCAGTACTTC.